This entry features one T cell receptor beta chain sequence. This record belongs to a study of blood T cell repertoires in COVID-19. Background on the study: Collection of acute and convalescent COVID-19 samples took place in the United States, Italy and Spain. T cells, B-cell-depleted T cells, or PBMCs supplied cDNA or gDNA.

As processed by the authors: Reference gene primer amplification gave estimated nucleated cell counts. Profiled with immunoSEQ multiplex PCR; TCRdb holds only in-frame clones, not every one. Clonal size and the V and J genes are those of that table, whereas D and trimming came from the DNA. Here the sample spans 80,000 to 100,000 clones, roughly nine tenths being singletons. CDR3 length: 14 amino acids. V dropped 3 bases and J dropped 2 bases, with 10 bases sitting between them. Germline V CDR1 and CDR2: LNHDA, SQIVND (reference sequence). This TCR came from a human donor with active COVID-19. The donor label of this sample is uncertain. The specimen sequenced was peripheral blood. The chain is built from TRBV19 and TRBJ1-1; no clear D gene. Here the CDR3 DNA reads TGTGCCAGTAGTATCTTTGGCGGAAACACTGAAGCTTTCTTT. The encoded protein is CASSIFGGNTEAFF.